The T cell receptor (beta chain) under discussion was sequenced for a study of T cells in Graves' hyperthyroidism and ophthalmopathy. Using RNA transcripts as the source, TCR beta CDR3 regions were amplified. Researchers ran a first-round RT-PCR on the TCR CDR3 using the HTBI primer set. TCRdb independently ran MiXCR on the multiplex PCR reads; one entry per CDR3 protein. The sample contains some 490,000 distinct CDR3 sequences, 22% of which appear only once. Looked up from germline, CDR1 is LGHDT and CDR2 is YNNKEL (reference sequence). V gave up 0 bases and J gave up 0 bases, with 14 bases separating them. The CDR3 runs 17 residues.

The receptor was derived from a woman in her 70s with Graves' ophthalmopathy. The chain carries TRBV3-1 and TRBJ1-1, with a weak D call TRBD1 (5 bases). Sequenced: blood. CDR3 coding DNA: TGTGCCAGCAGCCAAGAGAGGGGCGGAATCGTGAACACTGAAGCTTTCTTT. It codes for CASSQERGGIVNTEAFF.